This T cell receptor (beta chain) was observed in a study of T cell responses to AZD1222 COVID-19 vaccine. A note on this clone: The antigen remains unidentified.

Study conclusions and caveats: Donors were mostly white British, more females; clonal diversity possibly underestimated. Among AZD1222 vaccinees, only six were seropositive at baseline.

Some clones are missing from TCRdb's copy, which holds only in-frame ones; the method was immunoSEQ multiplex PCR. The sample lists roughly 200,000 clones, around 92% occurring once. In germline, CDR1 is SGHTA, CDR2 FQGNSA. CDR3 length: 14 residues. With V trimmed by 5 bases and J by 2 bases, 2 bases remained unmatched. Sample: peripheral blood, taken on day 0 of AZD1222 vaccination. The clonotype was recovered from an adult in good health. The rearrangement links TRBV7-2 to TRBJ1-3; TRBD1 agrees at 8 bases. CDR3 loop: CASSQQGAGNTIYF. The CDR3 DNA is TGTGCCAGCAGCCAACAGGGGGCTGGAAACACCATATATTTT.